The clone carrying this T cell receptor beta chain was recorded many times. The V gene end was trimmed by 7 bases and the J gene end by 8 bases; junction bases not matched to a gene: 8. The CDR3 loop spans 15 amino acids. Germline CDR1 and CDR2: MNHEY and SVGEGT. These data come from a study of T cells in Graves' hyperthyroidism and ophthalmopathy. Diagnosis relied on clinical symptoms, serum thyroxine and TRAb, thyroid ultrasound and orbital computed tomography. Amplified regions were TCR beta CDR3 sequences from RNA transcripts. HTBI primers were employed in a first-round RT-PCR of the TCR CDR3. TCRdb redid the calling of the multiplex PCR reads with MiXCR, one entry per CDR3 protein. The data hold fewer than 800,000 distinct CDR3 sequences, with less than 20% observed a single time.

The sequenced material came from blood. The receptor was isolated from a young man with Graves' hyperthyroidism. The chain couples TRBV6-2 or TRBV6-3 to TRBJ2-1, with TRBD2 matching 13 bases. The CDR3 DNA reads TGTGCCAGCACCCAGACTAGCGGGAGGAGGGATGAGCAGTTCTTC. It encodes CASTQTSGRRDEQFF.